Detailed here is one T cell receptor (beta chain). Its specificity is not known. The data were obtained in a study of T cell clones after liver transplantation. The overall study: Standard immunosuppression, with no induction, continued until 12-24 months after transplant. General study results and limits: Compared with third party-reactive sequences, donor-reactive ones declined more, independent of withdrawal success.

Per germline, CDR1 SGHDT and CDR2 YYEEEE. CDR3 length equals 14 residues. V was clipped by 1 base and J by 6 bases, with 11 bases between them. Clones were read by immunoSEQ multiplex PCR, and TCRdb kept only the in-frame ones, dropping some. The sample lists some 75,000 clones; roughly 80% were seen once. Here the sequenced sample was CD4+ T cells from blood, taken before liver transplant. V is TRBV5-6 and J is TRBJ1-5; weak D call: TRBD1 (5 bases). The clonotype comes from a human donor who received a liver transplant. The CDR3 reads CASSLRGVSQPQHF. DNA for the CDR3: TGTGCCAGCAGCTTGAGGGGCGTGAGTCAGCCCCAGCATTTT.